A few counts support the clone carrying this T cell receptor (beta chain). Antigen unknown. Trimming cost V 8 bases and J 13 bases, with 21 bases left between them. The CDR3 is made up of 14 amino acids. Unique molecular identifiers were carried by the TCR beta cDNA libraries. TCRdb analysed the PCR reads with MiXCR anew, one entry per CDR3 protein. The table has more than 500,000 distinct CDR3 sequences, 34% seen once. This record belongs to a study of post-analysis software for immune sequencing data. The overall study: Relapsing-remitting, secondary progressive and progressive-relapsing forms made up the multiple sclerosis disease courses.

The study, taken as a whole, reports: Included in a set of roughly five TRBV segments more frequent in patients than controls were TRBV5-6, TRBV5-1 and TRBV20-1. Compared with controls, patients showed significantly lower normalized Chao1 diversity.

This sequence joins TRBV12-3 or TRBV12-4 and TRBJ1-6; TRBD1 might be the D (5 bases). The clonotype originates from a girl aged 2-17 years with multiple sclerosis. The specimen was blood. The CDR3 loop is CASLPGPESSPLHF. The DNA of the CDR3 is TGTGCCAGCCTTCCGGGACCAGAAAGTTCTCCCCTCCACTTT.